The table lists the clone carrying this T cell receptor (beta chain) with many counts. As yet, its antigen is unknown. The data were taken from a study of T-cell reconstitution after alpha-beta-depleted transplantation in children. V shed 3 bases and J shed 0 bases, with 18 bases lying between them. CDR1 and CDR2 from the germline V gene are DFQATT and SNEGSKA (reference sequence). This CDR3 comprises 17 residues. Study-wide results and limits: Diversity and T-cell counts at one year after transplant derived mostly from new T cells.

The library targeted TCRbeta and was prepared with unique molecular identifiers. MiXCR was run by TCRdb on the PCR reads, yielding one entry per CDR3 protein. The data hold fewer than 750,000 distinct CDR3 sequences, with under 25% observed a single time. V usage is TRBV20-1 and J usage is TRBJ2-4; D may be TRBD1 (6 bases). The sequencing here drew on PBMCs, mostly from graft donor cells, taken 360 days after TCRalphabeta/CD19-depleted stem cell transplant. The source is a boy in the first two years of life who had a stem cell transplant for acute myeloid leukemia, so the T cells may come from the graft donor. The CDR3 spells CSARVQGTPLAKNIQYF. DNA of the CDR3: TGCAGTGCTAGGGTGCAGGGGACCCCTCTAGCCAAAAACATTCAGTACTTC.